Described below is a single T cell receptor (beta chain) sequence and its context. The CDR3 end is not reached by the read, which stops 3 residues before it; the germline J gene fills it in. The sample originates from a study of T cells in women clearing cervical HPV infection. The CDR3 is made up of 14 amino acids. V was pared by 9 bases and J by 5 bases, with 9 bases of the junction left unmatched. The germline gives CDR1 MNHEY, CDR2 SVGEGT. Repertoires were generated with immunoSEQ multiplex PCR, while TCRdb's copy carries only in-frame clones and drops some. Its listing shows tens of thousands of clones.

This sequence originates from a woman aged 18 to 69 with a cervical HPV16 infection that either progressed to CIN3+ or cleared (not recorded which). The sample consisted of blood buffy coat. The chain has TRBV6-2 or TRBV6-3 and TRBJ1-5; 8 bases agree with TRBD1. CDR3 protein: CASTRTGRDQPQHF. Incomplete CDR3 DNA: TGTGCCAGTACCCGGACAGGGCGCGATCAGCCC.